These 13 T cell receptor beta chains share one sample of origin, sequenced in a study of blood T cell repertoires in COVID-19. Method: immunoSEQ multiplex PCR; TCRdb's copy keeps in-frame clones and lacks some. The data show 95,000 to 110,000 clones, about 90% seen once. The specimen sequenced was peripheral blood. The receptors derive from a man over 45 in a cohort sampled during active COVID-19.

The chain is built from TRBV7-9 and TRBJ2-2; a weak D match, TRBD2 (5 bases). CDR1 is SEHNR and CDR2 is FQNEAQ in the germline V gene (reference sequence). Trimming removed 1 base from V and 6 bases from J, with 15 bases in between. The CDR3 loop spans 16 amino acids. The CDR3 region has the DNA TGTGCCAGCAGCTTAGAGGTCCTAGCTGGCTCCGGGGAGCTGTTTTTT. Its protein product is CASSLEVLAGSGELFF.

The chain couples TRBV20-1 to TRBJ1-1, with D unresolved. CDR3 size: 11 residues. Germline lookup yields CDR1 DFQATT and CDR2 SNEGSKA (reference sequence). Trimming stripped 5 bases from V and 1 base from J, with 5 bases between. The CDR3 region is CSAPGNTEAFF. For the CDR3, the DNA is TGCAGTGCTCCCGGGAACACTGAAGCTTTCTTT.

The gene calls are TRBV11-2 and TRBJ2-5; D unresolved. This CDR3 has 13 amino acids. CDR1 and CDR2 (germline): SGHAT, FQNNGV. V gave up 5 bases and J gave up 7 bases, with 14 bases separating them. Here the CDR3 reads CASSPRGPGTQYF. The DNA of the CDR3 is TGTGCCAGCAGCCCCAGAGGCCCCGGGACCCAGTACTTC.

The rearrangement links TRBV19 to TRBJ2-3; D is perhaps TRBD1 (5 bases). V was trimmed by 4 bases and J by 3 bases, leaving 14 bases between them. Germline V CDR1 and CDR2: LNHDA, SQIVND (reference sequence). The length of the CDR3 is 15 residues. The DNA of the CDR3 is TGTGCCAGTAGTACTCTCAGGGATCCGACAGATACGCAGTATTTT. Its translation: CASSTLRDPTDTQYF.

The J gene is TRBJ1-5, the V gene TRBV19; possibly TRBD1 for D (6 bases). Germline CDR1 reads LNHDA; CDR2 reads SQIVND (reference sequence). The length of the CDR3 is 13 residues. V shed 4 bases and J shed 7 bases, with 11 bases lying between them. CDR3 DNA: TGTGCCAGTAGTAGTATGAGGGGGCAGCCCCAGCATTTT. It translates to CASSSMRGQPQHF.

This clone was seen a single time. The chain joins TRBV6-6 to TRBJ1-4; no reliable D call. The CDR3 is made up of 11 amino acids. Deletions cut 6 bases from V and 8 bases from J, with 7 bases between. Germline CDR1 MNHNY, CDR2 SVGAGI (reference sequence). The DNA for the CDR3 is TGTGCCAGCAGCCCCTTAGAAAAACTGTTTTTT. Its translation: CASSPLEKLFF.

The genes are TRBV15 and TRBJ1-4, with no clear D. V lost 3 bases, J lost 0 bases, and 5 bases lay in between. Germline V gives CDR1 LNHNV, CDR2 YYDKDF (reference sequence). This CDR3 comprises 14 residues. The CDR3 DNA follows: TGTGCCACCAGCAGGGCCGCAACTAATGAAAAACTGTTTTTT. Translated: CATSRAATNEKLFF.

The chain has TRBV5-6 and TRBJ1-3, with 9 bases fitting TRBD1. This CDR3 spans 15 amino acids. The junction had 9 bases not matched to a gene; V was cut back by 2 bases and J by 9 bases. Germline V gives CDR1 SGHDT, CDR2 YYEEEE. This CDR3 is CASSFRGQGASTIYF. The CDR3 coding sequence is TGTGCCAGCAGCTTTAGGGGACAGGGTGCGAGCACCATATATTTT. The whole variable domain, remainder taken from reference TRBV5-6 and TRBJ1-3, is DAGVTQSPTHLIKTRGQQVTLRCSPKSGHDTVSWYQQALGQGPQFIFQYYEEEERQRGNFPDRFSGHQFPNYSSELNVNALLLGDSALYLCASSFRGQGASTIYFGEGSWLTVV.

This sequence joins TRBV19 and TRBJ1-1, with 10 bases lining up with TRBD1. The CDR3 contains 12 residues. J lost 8 bases, V lost 8 bases, and 5 bases had no gene match. Germline CDR1 and CDR2: LNHDA and SQIVND (reference sequence). The CDR3 is CASARQGAEAFF. The CDR3 DNA sequence: TGTGCCAGTGCGCGACAGGGGGCGGAAGCTTTCTTT.

V gene TRBV6-5 combines with J gene TRBJ1-2; D is possibly TRBD1 (6 bases). CDR1 and CDR2 (germline): MNHEY, SVGAGI. The V end was cut by 4 bases, the J end by 6 bases, with 15 bases between. The length of the CDR3 is 14 residues. As DNA, the CDR3 is TGTGCCAGCAGTTTTTCCCAGGGGAACCATGGCTACACCTTC. The encoded protein is CASSFSQGNHGYTF.

This chain connects TRBV27 to TRBJ2-2, with 8 positions matching TRBD1. The trim removed 0 bases at V and 1 base at J, leaving 10 bases unmatched. CDR3 length: 19 residues. Germline CDR1 and CDR2: MNHEY and SMNVEV (reference sequence). CDR3 sequence reads: CASSLSLLPGTGNTGELFF. In DNA form, the CDR3 reads TGTGCCAGCAGTTTATCGCTCCTACCCGGGACAGGGAACACCGGGGAGCTGTTTTTT.

The gene calls are TRBV13 and TRBJ2-1; 7 bases are shared with TRBD1. This CDR3 contains 16 residues. From germline, CDR1 is PRHDT and CDR2 FYEKMQ (reference sequence). Trimming took 5 bases from V and 5 from J; bases not matched to a gene: 12. CDR3 region: CASSIRLQGLNNEQFF. For the CDR3, the DNA is TGTGCCAGCAGCATAAGACTACAGGGGCTGAACAATGAGCAGTTCTTC.

The J gene is TRBJ1-2, the V gene TRBV4-3; D uncertain. The CDR3 totals 16 residues. From germline, CDR1 is LGHNA and CDR2 YSLEER. Trimming cost V 0 bases and J 5 bases, with 16 bases left between them. The CDR3 DNA follows: TGCGCCAGCAGCCAAGAATGGGAGTCAGCACCGTATGGCTACACCTTC. Translation gives CASSQEWESAPYGYTF.